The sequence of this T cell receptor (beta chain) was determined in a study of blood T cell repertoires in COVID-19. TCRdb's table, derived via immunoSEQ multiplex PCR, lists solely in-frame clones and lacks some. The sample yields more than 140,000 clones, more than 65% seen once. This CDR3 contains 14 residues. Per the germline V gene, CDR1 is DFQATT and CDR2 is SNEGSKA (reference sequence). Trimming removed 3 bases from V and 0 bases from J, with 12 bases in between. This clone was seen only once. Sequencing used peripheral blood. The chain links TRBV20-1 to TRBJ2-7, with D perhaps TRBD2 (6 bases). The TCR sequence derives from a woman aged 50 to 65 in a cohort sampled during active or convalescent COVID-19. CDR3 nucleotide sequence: TGCAGTGCTAGTCTGGCGGGGAGCTCCTACGAGCAGTACTTC. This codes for CSASLAGSSYEQYF.